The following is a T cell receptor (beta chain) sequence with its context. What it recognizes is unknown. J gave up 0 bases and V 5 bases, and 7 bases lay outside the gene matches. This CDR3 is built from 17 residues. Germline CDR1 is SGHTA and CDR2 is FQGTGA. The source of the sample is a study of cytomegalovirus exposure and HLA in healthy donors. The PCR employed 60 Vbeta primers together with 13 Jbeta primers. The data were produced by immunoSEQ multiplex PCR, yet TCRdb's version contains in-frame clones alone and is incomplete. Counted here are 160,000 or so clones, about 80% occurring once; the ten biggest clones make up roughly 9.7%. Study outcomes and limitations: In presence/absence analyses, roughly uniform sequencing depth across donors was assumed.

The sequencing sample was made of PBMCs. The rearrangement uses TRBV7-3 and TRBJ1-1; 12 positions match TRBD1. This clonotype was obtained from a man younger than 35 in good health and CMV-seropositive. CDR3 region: CASSPGGTGGMNTEAFF. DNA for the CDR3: TGTGCCAGCAGCCCTGGAGGGACAGGGGGCATGAACACTGAAGCTTTCTTT.